The present TCR beta chain was sequenced within a study of T-cell reconstitution after alpha-beta-depleted transplantation in children. This clonotype has only a few counts. Its antigen is still unknown. During its preparation, the TCRbeta library received unique molecular identifiers. TCRdb re-called the PCR reads through MiXCR, storing one row per CDR3 protein. The sample holds roughly 220,000 distinct CDR3 sequences, about 8.7% seen once. Study-level points and caveats: Newly produced T cells mostly provided counts and TCRbeta diversity after one year, as hyperexpanded clones declined. Two months or so post-transplant, alpha-beta T cells reportedly derived from several hundred expanded graft clones. TCRbeta diversity was high at day 60 in some patients (a result of surviving recipient T cells and thymic progenitors).

The clonotype was recovered from a male patient between 2 and 10 years old who had a stem cell transplant for acute myeloid leukemia, so the T cells may come from the graft donor. The sample here was PBMCs, mostly from graft donor cells, taken 360 days after TCRalphabeta/CD19-depleted stem cell transplant.

DNA of the CDR3: TGTGCCAGCAGTTCGACTAGTTTCGATGAGCAGTTCTTC. It encodes CASSSTSFDEQFF. The chain uses TRBV6-2 or TRBV6-3 and TRBJ2-1, with D possibly being TRBD2 (6 bases). V lost 4 bases to trimming and J lost 8 bases, with 12 bases between them. Germline CDR1 and CDR2: MNHEY and SVGEGT. The CDR3 runs to 13 residues.